This T cell receptor beta chain was found in a study of blood T cell repertoires in COVID-19. V lost 2 bases, J lost 6 bases, and 10 bases lay in between. Germline V gives CDR1 SNHLY, CDR2 FYNNEI. The CDR3 is made up of 14 amino acids. Those enrolled in Seattle joined during active infection and were followed longitudinally afterward. The authors' processing: For nucleated cells, counts were estimated from reference gene primer amplification. Clones were sequenced by immunoSEQ multiplex PCR, and TCRdb holds only the in-frame ones, with some missing. The DNA was the basis for D and trimming; V, J and clone size are from that table. In the table there are 300,000 to 400,000 clones, roughly 90% of which are singletons. This clone came up once.

This chain connects TRBV2 to TRBJ2-2; D may be TRBD1 (6 bases). This TCR was recovered from a man aged 30-40 years with COVID-19, enrolled during active disease. Material: peripheral blood. The CDR3 here is CASSELYRAGELFF. The CDR3 DNA reads TGTGCCAGCAGTGAATTGTACAGGGCCGGGGAGCTGTTTTTT.